The 10 T cell receptor beta chains below all came from one sample that was sequenced in a study of T cell responses to AZD1222 COVID-19 vaccine. Sequencing used immunoSEQ multiplex PCR; TCRdb keeps in-frame clones, though not all of them. The sample yields roughly 130,000 clones, 88% seen once. Specimen: peripheral blood, collected on day 0 of MenACWY control vaccination. The origin of the receptors is an adult in good health.

This clone was detected only once. The chain couples TRBV5-6 to TRBJ2-1; 8 positions agree with TRBD2. This CDR3 is built from 17 residues. Germline values: CDR1 SGHDT, CDR2 YYEEEE. The J segment lost 6 bases and the V segment lost 3 bases, leaving 14 bases of the junction unmatched. The CDR3 spells CASSSLAAGVYTNEQFF. CDR3 DNA: TGTGCCAGCAGCTCTCTTGCAGCGGGAGTTTATACCAATGAGCAGTTCTTC.

This chain links TRBV6-4 with TRBJ1-1; D unclear. CDR1 is MRHNA, CDR2 SNTAGT, per germline. V gave up 0 bases and J gave up 2 bases, with 4 bases separating them. The CDR3 consists of 13 residues. Here the CDR3 reads CASSDSDNTEAFF. The DNA for the CDR3 is TGTGCCAGCAGTGACTCGGACAACACTGAAGCTTTCTTT.

The chain recombines TRBV4-1 with TRBJ2-7; D may be TRBD1 (6 bases). CDR1 is MGHRA, CDR2 YSYEKL, per germline. Deletions cut 5 bases from V and 2 bases from J, with 10 bases between. CDR3 length: 13 amino acids. CDR3 in DNA: TGCGCCAGCAGCTTTGGGACAACCTACGAGCAGTACTTC. This gives the protein CASSFGTTYEQYF.

The rearrangement links TRBV7-9 to TRBJ1-1; TRBD1 agrees at 8 bases. J lost 1 base, V lost 5 bases, and 3 bases had no gene match. The CDR3 runs 14 residues. The germline CDR1 and CDR2 sequences are SEHNR and FQNEAQ (reference sequence). This CDR3 is CASSPQGGNTEAFF. DNA for the CDR3: TGTGCCAGCAGCCCACAGGGGGGGAACACTGAAGCTTTCTTT.

This clone has more than one count but fewer than ten. The chain combines TRBV24-1 with TRBJ1-2, with TRBD1 as a possible D gene (6 bases). The CDR3 sequence is 13 residues long. The germline V gene has CDR1 KGHDR and CDR2 SFDVKD. V shed 4 bases and J shed 4 bases, with 9 bases lying between them. The CDR3 region is CATSEGGSYGYTF. CDR3 bases: TGTGCCACCAGTGAAGGGGGTTCCTATGGCTACACCTTC.

The chain employs TRBV25-1 and TRBJ2-2, with TRBD2 as a possible D gene (6 bases). Germline loops: CDR1 MGHDK, CDR2 SYGVNS. Trimming cost V 6 bases and J 5 bases, with 16 bases left between them. The CDR3 spans 15 residues. CDR3 sequence: CASSSAGSRTGELFF. The DNA of the CDR3 is TGTGCCAGCAGCTCGGCCGGGAGTCGGACCGGGGAGCTGTTTTTT.

This chain links TRBV11-2 with TRBJ2-1; either TRBD1 or TRBD2 may fit D (5 bases each). Trimming took off 3 bases at V and 5 bases at J, with 14 bases between the two ends. CDR1 SGHAT and CDR2 FQNNGV come from the germline V gene. This CDR3 comprises 15 residues. Written as DNA, the CDR3 is TGTGCCAGCAGCTTGGGACGAAGATCCCACAATGAGCAGTTCTTC. Amino acid sequence: CASSLGRRSHNEQFF.

The V and J genes are TRBV24-1 and TRBJ1-3, with D uncertain. The ends were cut back, 2 bases at V and 3 bases at J, with 16 bases in the middle. Germline-derived CDR1 and CDR2 are KGHDR and SFDVKD. The CDR3 extends over 17 amino acids. The DNA of the CDR3 is TGTGCCACCAGTGATTGGTTTGGGCCGGCACTTGGAAACACCATATATTTT. Protein sequence: CATSDWFGPALGNTIYF.

The chain couples TRBV19 to TRBJ1-1, with TRBD1 as a possible D gene (5 bases). The CDR3 covers 17 residues. V was pared by 7 bases and J by 10 bases, with 31 bases between. The V gene's germline CDR1 is LNHDA and CDR2 SQIVND (reference sequence). The CDR3 protein is CASTTPGGRGPLGGAFF. The DNA for the CDR3 is TGTGCCAGTACTACCCCGGGCGGTAGGGGCCCTCTCGGTGGAGCTTTCTTT.

The chain carries TRBV30 and TRBJ2-1; 9 bases agree with TRBD2. There are 16 residues in the CDR3. The J segment lost 6 bases and the V segment lost 4 bases, leaving 13 bases of the junction unmatched. In germline, CDR1 is GTSNPN, CDR2 SVGIG (reference sequence). CDR3 sequence (DNA): TGTGCCTGGACCCGACGGGTAGCGGGAGTCATCAATGAGCAGTTCTTC. It translates to CAWTRRVAGVINEQFF.